These 22 T cell receptor beta chains share one sample of origin, sequenced in a study of cytomegalovirus exposure and HLA in healthy donors. PCR involved 60 Vbeta and 13 Jbeta primers. Only in-frame clones appear in the TCRdb table, and some are missing; sequencing was by immunoSEQ multiplex PCR. The table records about 94,000 clones, 50% to 75% of them present only once. Sequencing was carried out using PBMCs. The receptors come from a man between 25 and 39 years old in good health and CMV-seronegative.

The chain links TRBV7-9 to TRBJ2-3; 8 bases match TRBD2. Germline assignment: CDR1 SEHNR and CDR2 FQNEAQ (reference sequence). The CDR3 contains 15 residues. Trimming at V came to 3 bases and at J to 4 bases, leaving 6 bases not matched to a gene. The CDR3 sequence: CASSFGLASADTQYF. CDR3 in DNA: TGTGCCAGCAGCTTCGGACTAGCTTCAGCAGATACGCAGTATTTT.

The V gene is TRBV2, the J gene TRBJ1-2, with D maybe TRBD1 (6 bases). V dropped 2 bases and J dropped 1 base, with 11 bases sitting between them. This CDR3 contains 15 residues. CDR1 and CDR2 from the germline V gene are SNHLY and FYNNEI. CDR3 coding DNA: TGTGCCAGCAGTGAAAGGACAGCAGATAACTATGGCTACACCTTC. This codes for CASSERTADNYGYTF.

This clone turned up a few times. CDR3 coding DNA: TGTGCCAGCAGCCCAAAATCCCCACAGTGGCGGGAGGCCAACACCGGGGAGCTGTTTTTT. Encoded protein: CASSPKSPQWREANTGELFF. This chain links TRBV27 with TRBJ2-2, with 8 bases aligning to TRBD2. The CDR3 has 20 residues. CDR1 and CDR2 from the germline V gene are MNHEY and SMNVEV (reference sequence). Trimming at V came to 6 bases and at J to 2 bases, leaving 20 bases not matched to a gene.

The table lists this clone with a count of one. The chain recombines TRBV7-3 with TRBJ1-4; weak D call: TRBD1 (5 bases). The CDR3 has 13 residues. Germline V gives CDR1 SGHTA, CDR2 FQGTGA. The V gene lost 4 bases and the J gene lost 8 bases, with 11 bases spanning the gap. Here the CDR3 reads CASSSQAGEKLFF. Here the CDR3 DNA reads TGTGCCAGCAGCTCACAGGCGGGGGAAAAACTGTTTTTT.

V and J are TRBV5-6 and TRBJ2-7; tentatively, D is TRBD1 (6 bases). Germline V gene data show CDR1 as SGHDT and CDR2 as YYEEEE. The CDR3 is 12 residues long. V lost 4 bases and J 4 bases, leaving 9 bases between the germline ends. CDR3 in amino acids: CASSQGIYEQYF. In DNA form, the CDR3 reads TGTGCCAGCAGCCAGGGGATTTACGAGCAGTACTTC.

The chain has TRBV7-9 and TRBJ2-5; the match to TRBD1 covers 8 bases. The J call may be mistaken, given a closer DNA end match to TRBJ2-7. CDR1 and CDR2 from the germline V gene are SEHNR and FQNEAQ (reference sequence). CDR3 length: 14 amino acids. In nucleotides, the CDR3 is TGTGCCAGCAGCTATCCTAGGACAGGGAACGAGCAGTACTTC. It specifies CASSYPRTGNEQYF.

This clone came up a few times. The chain joins TRBV5-1 to TRBJ2-7, with a tentative D call TRBD1 (6 bases). The V end lost 4 bases, the J end lost 3 bases, and 8 bases lay between the germline ends. Germline V gives CDR1 SGHRS, CDR2 YFSETQ. The CDR3 spans 12 residues. The CDR3 sequence: CASSRDNYEQYF. The CDR3 bases are TGCGCCAGCAGCAGGGACAACTACGAGCAGTACTTC.

The chain employs TRBV7-8 and TRBJ2-3; D may be TRBD2 (6 bases). Trimming stripped 5 bases from V and 6 bases from J, with 24 bases between. Germline CDR1 SGHVS, CDR2 FQNEAQ. The length of the CDR3 is 17 residues. CDR3 bases: TGTGCCAGCAGCCCGATCACTGGCGGGGCGAGGTCGGATACGCAGTATTTT. Translated: CASSPITGGARSDTQYF.

The chain is built from TRBV7-3 and TRBJ2-1; TRBD2 matches at 12 bases. V gave up 8 bases and J gave up 5 bases; unmatched junction bases: 7. Germline assignment: CDR1 SGHTA and CDR2 FQGTGA. CDR3 length equals 15 residues. CDR3 in DNA: TGTGCCAGCGGCCTCGGACTAGCGGGGCACAATGAGCAGTTCTTC. As protein: CASGLGLAGHNEQFF.

The genes are TRBV5-1 and TRBJ2-7; 9 nucleotides agree with TRBD2. The length of the CDR3 is 15 residues. After removal of 0 bases from V and 1 base from J, the junction contained 2 bases not matched to a gene. CDR1 and CDR2 (germline): SGHRS, YFSETQ. The CDR3 here is CASSLGTSVSYEQYF. DNA for the CDR3: TGCGCCAGCAGCTTGGGGACTAGCGTGTCCTACGAGCAGTACTTC.

The CDR3 DNA reads TGTGCCAGCAGGACTGTAGTTAATGGCTACACCTTC. Its protein is CASRTVVNGYTF. The J gene is TRBJ1-2, the V gene TRBV6-1; D call uncertain. CDR1 is MNHNS and CDR2 is SASEGT in the germline V gene. V shed 6 bases and J shed 6 bases, with 11 bases lying between them. CDR3 size: 12 residues.

V gene TRBV7-8 combines with J gene TRBJ2-3, with D possibly TRBD2 on 6 matching bases. Trimming took off 5 bases at V and 0 bases at J, with 9 bases between the two ends. The CDR3 extends over 14 amino acids. The germline V gene has CDR1 SGHVS and CDR2 FQNEAQ. CDR3 DNA: TGTGCCAGCAGCCCTGGGACTAGCACAGATACGCAGTATTTT. Amino acids: CASSPGTSTDTQYF.

The sample holds a few counts of this clone. The V call is TRBV2, the J call TRBJ2-2; 9 bases align to TRBD1. V lost 6 bases to trimming and J lost 6 bases; unmatched junction nucleotides: 5. Per the germline V gene, CDR1 is SNHLY and CDR2 is FYNNEI. There are 14 residues in the CDR3. In DNA, the CDR3 is TGTGCCAGCAGCTCCGGGACAGGGTCCGGGGAGCTGTTTTTT. It specifies CASSSGTGSGELFF.

The table lists this clone with a few counts. The V gene is TRBV6-1, the J gene TRBJ2-5; TRBD1 aligns across 8 bases. The CDR3 has 15 residues. Germline V gene lookup returns CDR1 MNHNS and CDR2 SASEGT. V shed 1 base, J shed 0 bases, and the junction held 1 base outside the gene matches. CDR3 bases: TGTGCCAGCAGTGAAGGGGACAGGAACCAAGAGACCCAGTACTTC. It specifies CASSEGDRNQETQYF.

The gene calls are TRBV14 and TRBJ2-7, with 8 bases identical to TRBD1. Per the germline V gene, CDR1 is SGHDN and CDR2 is FVKESK. CDR3 length: 15 residues. V dropped 0 bases and J dropped 6; count of bases not matched to a gene: 7. DNA for the CDR3: TGTGCCAGCAGCCAAGATTCCGGGACAGGACTCGAGCAGTACTTC. Protein sequence: CASSQDSGTGLEQYF.

This sequence joins TRBV7-3 and TRBJ1-1, with D perhaps matching TRBD1 (6 bases). Trimming left V 1 base short and J 8 bases short, with 11 bases between. The CDR3 covers 13 residues. Per the germline V gene, CDR1 is SGHTA and CDR2 is FQGTGA. The CDR3 here is CASSLIGGAEAFF. The CDR3 DNA reads TGTGCCAGCAGCTTAATTGGGGGGGCCGAAGCTTTCTTT.

The J gene is TRBJ1-5, the V gene TRBV6-5; D is uncertain. V dropped 0 bases and J dropped 4 bases, with 7 bases sitting between them. The CDR3 length is 14 residues. The germline CDR1 and CDR2 sequences are MNHEY and SVGAGI. The DNA for the CDR3 is TGTGCCAGCAGTTACTCTCCCTCTAATCAGCCCCAGCATTTT. Its translation: CASSYSPSNQPQHF.

This chain joins TRBV15 and TRBJ1-5; possibly TRBD1 for D (5 bases). The CDR3 is made up of 14 amino acids. With 5 bases removed from V and 3 bases from J, the gap between germline ends came to 11 bases. The germline gives CDR1 LNHNV, CDR2 YYDKDF (reference sequence). The CDR3: CATSGAGHNQPQHF. The CDR3 nucleotides read TGTGCCACCAGCGGGGCAGGACACAATCAGCCCCAGCATTTT.

The V call is TRBV27, the J call TRBJ2-3, with 7 bases fitting TRBD2. This CDR3 is 16 amino acids long. The trim removed 4 bases at V and 3 bases at J, leaving 10 bases unmatched. Germline CDR1 MNHEY, CDR2 SMNVEV (reference sequence). The CDR3 DNA follows: TGTGCCAGCAGTTACGCTATCTCGGGGGGAACAGATACGCAGTATTTT. Translation: CASSYAISGGTDTQYF.

The rearrangement uses TRBV19 and TRBJ2-7; 8 bases agree with TRBD1. The CDR3 is made up of 14 amino acids. The junction had 6 bases not matched to a gene; V was cut back by 3 bases and J by 5 bases. From germline, CDR1 is LNHDA and CDR2 SQIVND (reference sequence). The CDR3 coding sequence is TGTGCCAGTAGTATGACAGGGGATTTAGACGAGCAGTACTTC. Translation gives CASSMTGDLDEQYF.

The V and J genes are TRBV28 and TRBJ1-2; D possibly corresponds to TRBD1 (6 bases). Looked up from germline, CDR1 is MDHEN and CDR2 is SYDVKM. This CDR3 is built from 17 residues. Between the trimmed V and J ends, which lost 2 bases and 4 bases, there was a span of 20 bases. CDR3 in amino acids: CASSLDARGWVSYGYTF. DNA of the CDR3: TGTGCCAGCAGTTTAGACGCCAGGGGTTGGGTTAGCTATGGCTACACCTTC.

As concerns this clone: At the DNA level, this CDR3 is encoded by other sequences in the same sample as well. V gene TRBV7-3 combines with J gene TRBJ1-2; the D is unclear. CDR1 SGHTA and CDR2 FQGTGA come from the germline V gene. This CDR3 spans 13 amino acids. V shed 2 bases and J shed 8 bases, with 12 bases lying between them. CDR3 DNA: TGTGCCAGCAGCTTAGCCGGGTCCGGCGGCTACACCTTC. Translated, it gives CASSLAGSGGYTF. Combining the CDR3 with reference TRBV7-3 and TRBJ1-2 gives the whole variable domain GAGVSQTPSNKVTEKGKYVELRCDPISGHTALYWYRQSLGQGPEFLIYFQGTGAADDSGLPNDRFFAVRPEGSVSTLKIQRTERGDSAVYLCASSLAGSGGYTFGSGTRLTVV.